This passage covers 9 T cell receptor beta chains from one sample sequenced in a study of blood T cell repertoires in COVID-19. The assay was immunoSEQ multiplex PCR, and TCRdb's table has in-frame clones only and misses some. The sample records 150,000 to 200,000 clones, about 90% being singletons. Material for sequencing was peripheral blood. The receptors derive from a man between 60 and 70 years old with active or convalescent COVID-19.

This clone has just a few counts. The V gene is TRBV11-2, the J gene TRBJ2-5, with TRBD2 identical over 10 bases. Germline V gene lookup returns CDR1 SGHAT and CDR2 FQNNGV. The CDR3 has 15 residues. The V segment lost 4 bases and the J segment 5 bases; nucleotides outside the gene matches: 7. CDR3 DNA: TGTGCCAGCAGCTCGTCCGGGACTAGCGCCGAGACCCAGTACTTC. Translated: CASSSSGTSAETQYF.

This sequence joins TRBV5-1 and TRBJ2-5; unclear D gene. The germline V and J ends were trimmed by 3 bases and 5 bases, with 5 bases remaining between them. Germline CDR1 and CDR2: SGHRS and YFSETQ. This CDR3 comprises 11 residues. This CDR3 reads CASSSGETQYF. The DNA of the CDR3 is TGCGCCAGCAGCTCCGGTGAGACCCAGTACTTC. The whole variable domain, remainder taken from reference TRBV5-1 and TRBJ2-5, is KAGVTQTPRYLIKTRGQQVTLSCSPISGHRSVSWYQQTPGQGLQFLFEYFSETQRNKGNFPGRFSGRQFSNSRSEMNVSTLELGDSALYLCASSSGETQYFGPGTRLLVL.

This sequence joins TRBV6-1 and TRBJ2-7; 7 positions match TRBD2. The CDR3 sequence is 17 residues long. Germline V gives CDR1 MNHNS, CDR2 SASEGT. J gave up 2 bases and V 0 bases, and 10 bases lay outside the gene matches. This chain's CDR3 is CASSEAVGGYSTYEQYF. DNA for the CDR3: TGTGCCAGCAGTGAAGCGGTGGGGGGGTACTCTACCTACGAGCAGTACTTC.

The chain carries TRBV7-8 and TRBJ2-1; 9 positions match TRBD2. Germline V lookup: CDR1 SGHVS, CDR2 FQNEAQ. V was pared by 2 bases and J by 3 bases, with 8 bases of the junction left unmatched. This CDR3 spans 17 amino acids. The CDR3 region has the DNA TGTGCCAGCAGCTTAAGTTCCGGGACTAGCCACTACAATGAGCAGTTCTTC. Translated, it gives CASSLSSGTSHYNEQFF. The full variable domain, completed using reference TRBV7-8 and TRBJ2-1, is GAGVSQSPRYKVAKRGQDVALRCDPISGHVSLFWYQQALGQGPEFLTYFQNEAQLDKSGLPSDRFFAERPEGSVSTLKIQRTQQEDSAVYLCASSLSSGTSHYNEQFFGPGTRLTVL.

The V and J genes are TRBV3-1 (or the pseudogene TRBV3-2) and TRBJ1-2; D call uncertain. CDR3 length: 14 amino acids. Trimming cost V 4 bases and J 7 bases, with 16 bases left between them. Per germline, CDR1 LGHDT and CDR2 YNNKEL (reference sequence). DNA of the CDR3: TGTGCCAGCAGCCCGGCGGCGGGGAATTCTGGCTACACCTTC. Amino acid sequence: CASSPAAGNSGYTF.

The rearrangement uses TRBV6-1 and TRBJ2-2; no firm D call. Deletions cut 2 bases from V and 4 bases from J, with 11 bases between. CDR1 MNHNS and CDR2 SASEGT come from the germline V gene. This CDR3 spans 15 amino acids. The chain's CDR3 is CASSEIQPTTGELFF. The DNA for the CDR3 is TGTGCCAGCAGTGAAATACAGCCTACCACCGGGGAGCTGTTTTTT.

The chain combines TRBV5-1 with TRBJ1-4; no firm D call. V lost 5 bases and J lost 1, with 9 bases in between. Germline V gene data show CDR1 as SGHRS and CDR2 as YFSETQ. The CDR3 has 14 amino acids. In nucleotides, the CDR3 is TGCGCCAGCAGGGCCTCAGGAACTAATGAAAAACTGTTTTTT. Translating it yields CASRASGTNEKLFF. Full variable domain (missing parts from reference TRBV5-1 and TRBJ1-4): KAGVTQTPRYLIKTRGQQVTLSCSPISGHRSVSWYQQTPGQGLQFLFEYFSETQRNKGNFPGRFSGRQFSNSRSEMNVSTLELGDSALYLCASRASGTNEKLFFGSGTQLSVL.

The gene calls are TRBV5-1 and TRBJ1-3; 8 nucleotides align to TRBD1. The germline gives CDR1 SGHRS, CDR2 YFSETQ. There are 16 residues in the CDR3. Trimming removed 0 bases from V and 0 bases from J; junction bases left unmatched: 2. This chain's CDR3 is CASSLGDRSSGNTIYF. The CDR3 bases are TGCGCCAGCAGCTTGGGGGACAGGAGCTCTGGAAACACCATATATTTT.

This clone turned up a few times. This rearrangement joins TRBV7-9 to TRBJ2-5; TRBD2 might be the D (5 bases). Per the germline V gene, CDR1 is SEHNR and CDR2 is FQNEAQ (reference sequence). The CDR3 runs 17 residues. Trimming took off 4 bases at V and 2 bases at J, with 20 bases between the two ends. The CDR3 here is CASSSKRLPEVQETQYF. As DNA, the CDR3 is TGTGCCAGCAGCTCAAAACGACTACCAGAAGTACAAGAGACCCAGTACTTC.